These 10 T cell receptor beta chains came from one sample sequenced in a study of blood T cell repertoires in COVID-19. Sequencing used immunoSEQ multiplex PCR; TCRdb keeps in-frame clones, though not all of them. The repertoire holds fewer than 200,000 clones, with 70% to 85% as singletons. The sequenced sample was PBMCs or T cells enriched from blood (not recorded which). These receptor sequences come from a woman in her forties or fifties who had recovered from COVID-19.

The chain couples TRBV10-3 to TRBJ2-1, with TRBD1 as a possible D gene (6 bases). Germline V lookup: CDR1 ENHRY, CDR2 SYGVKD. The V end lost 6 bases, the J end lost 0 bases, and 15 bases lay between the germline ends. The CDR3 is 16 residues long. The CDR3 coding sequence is TGTGCCATCAGCTCGACAGGATCCACCTCCTACAATGAGCAGTTCTTC. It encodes CAISSTGSTSYNEQFF.

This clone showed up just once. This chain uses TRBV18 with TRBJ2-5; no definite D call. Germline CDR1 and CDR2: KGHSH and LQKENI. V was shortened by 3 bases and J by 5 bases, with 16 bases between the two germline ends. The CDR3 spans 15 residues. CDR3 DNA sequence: TGTGCCAGCTCACCCTCGCTGACGGAGAGGGAGACCCAGTACTTC. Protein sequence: CASSPSLTERETQYF.

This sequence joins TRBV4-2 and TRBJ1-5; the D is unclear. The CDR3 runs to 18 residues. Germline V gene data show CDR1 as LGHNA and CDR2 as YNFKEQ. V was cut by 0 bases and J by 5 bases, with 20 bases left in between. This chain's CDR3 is CASSQDVGGGRNYQPQHF. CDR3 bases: TGTGCCAGCAGCCAAGATGTAGGCGGAGGCAGGAACTATCAGCCCCAGCATTTT.

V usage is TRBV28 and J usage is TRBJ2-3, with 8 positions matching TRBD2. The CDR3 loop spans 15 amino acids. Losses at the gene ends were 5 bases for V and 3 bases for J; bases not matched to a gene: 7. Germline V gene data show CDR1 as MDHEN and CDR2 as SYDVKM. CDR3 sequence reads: CASSPSGRETDTQYF. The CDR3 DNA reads TGTGCCAGCAGTCCCAGCGGGAGAGAGACAGATACGCAGTATTTT.

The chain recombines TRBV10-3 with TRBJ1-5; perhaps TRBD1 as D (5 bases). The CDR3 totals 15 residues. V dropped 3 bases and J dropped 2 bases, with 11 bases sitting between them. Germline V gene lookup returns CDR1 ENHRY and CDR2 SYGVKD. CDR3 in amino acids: CAISDRQTGNQPQHF. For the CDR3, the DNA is TGTGCCATCAGTGACCGACAGACTGGCAATCAGCCCCAGCATTTT.

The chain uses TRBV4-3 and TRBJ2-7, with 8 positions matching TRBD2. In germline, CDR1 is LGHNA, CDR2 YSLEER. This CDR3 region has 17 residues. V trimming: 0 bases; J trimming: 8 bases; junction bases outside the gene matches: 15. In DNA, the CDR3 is TGCGCCAGCAGCCAAGATTGGGGCCGGGACGGGAGGGGGAAGCAGTACTTC. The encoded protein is CASSQDWGRDGRGKQYF.

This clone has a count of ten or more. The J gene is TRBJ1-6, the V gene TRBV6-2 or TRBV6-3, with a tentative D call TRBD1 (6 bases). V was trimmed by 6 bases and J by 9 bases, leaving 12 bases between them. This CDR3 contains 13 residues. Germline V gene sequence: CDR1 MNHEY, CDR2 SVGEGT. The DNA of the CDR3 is TGTGCCAGCAGGCCTCACAGGGCTTCACCCCTCCACTTT. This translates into CASRPHRASPLHF.

The CDR3 sequence: CASSPGTRDTGELFF. As DNA, the CDR3 is TGCGCCAGCAGCCCCGGGACTAGAGATACCGGGGAGCTGTTTTTT. The V gene is TRBV5-1, the J gene TRBJ2-2; TRBD2 matches at 8 bases. This CDR3 has 15 residues. The V gene end was trimmed by 4 bases and the J gene end by 5 bases; junction bases not matched to a gene: 7. Germline CDR1 and CDR2: SGHRS and YFSETQ.

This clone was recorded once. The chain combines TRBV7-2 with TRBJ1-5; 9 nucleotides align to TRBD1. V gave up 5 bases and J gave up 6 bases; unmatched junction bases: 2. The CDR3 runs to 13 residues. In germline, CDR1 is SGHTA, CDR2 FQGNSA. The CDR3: CASSRDRAQPQHF. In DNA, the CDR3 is TGTGCCAGCAGCAGGGACAGGGCTCAGCCCCAGCATTTT.

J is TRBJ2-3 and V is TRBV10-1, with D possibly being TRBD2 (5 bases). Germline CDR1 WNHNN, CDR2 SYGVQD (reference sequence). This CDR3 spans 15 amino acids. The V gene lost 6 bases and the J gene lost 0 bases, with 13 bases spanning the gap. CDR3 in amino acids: CASSREVSSTDTQYF. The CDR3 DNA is TGCGCCAGCAGCCGGGAAGTGTCTAGCACAGATACGCAGTATTTT.